The T cell receptor beta chain described here comes from a study of human T cells and chemical hapten exposure. The CDR3 is 18 amino acids. V lost 0 bases and J 1 base, leaving 19 bases between the germline ends. Germline-derived CDR1 and CDR2 are SGHTA and FQGNSA. Using its own MiXCR run on the RACE reads, TCRdb lists one record per CDR3 protein. The sample includes around 120,000 distinct CDR3 sequences, roughly an eighth of them seen just once. As to time point: patch test 1, 2 weeks after DPC sensitization. Described treatment: therapeutic diphenylcyclopropenone sensitization with weekly scalp DPC.

The V call is TRBV7-2, the J call TRBJ2-7, with D possibly called TRBD1 or TRBD2 (6 bases each). The sample in question was whole blood, obtained in connection with sensitization to the hapten diphenylcyclopropenone (DPC). The TCR sequence derives from a man aged 18-30 years with alopecia areata. Some clones in this sample may be carry-over from other donors' samples. The CDR3 DNA follows: TGTGCCAGCAGCTTAGCACCCCTGGGGGGCGGGGCGTCCTACGAGCAGTACTTC. This encodes CASSLAPLGGGASYEQYF.